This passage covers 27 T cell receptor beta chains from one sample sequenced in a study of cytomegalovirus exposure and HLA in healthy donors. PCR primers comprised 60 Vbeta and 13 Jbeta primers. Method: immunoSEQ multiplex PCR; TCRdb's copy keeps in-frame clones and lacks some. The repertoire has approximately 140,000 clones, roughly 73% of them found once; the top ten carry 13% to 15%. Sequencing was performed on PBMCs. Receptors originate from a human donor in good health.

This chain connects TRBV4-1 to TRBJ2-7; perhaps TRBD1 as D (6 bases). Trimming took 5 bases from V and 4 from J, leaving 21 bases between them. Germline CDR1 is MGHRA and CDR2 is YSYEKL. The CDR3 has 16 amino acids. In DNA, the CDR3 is TGCGCCAGCAGCATTTTCTTCGGACAGTTTCGGTACGAGCAGTACTTC. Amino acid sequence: CASSIFFGQFRYEQYF.

CDR3 bases: TGTGCCTGGAGTGGGAGGGAGGGCCATGACTTCAATGAGCAGTTCTTC. Translation gives CAWSGREGHDFNEQFF. The chain couples TRBV30 to TRBJ2-1; TRBD2 agrees at 7 bases. In germline, CDR1 is GTSNPN, CDR2 SVGIG (reference sequence). The CDR3 totals 16 residues. After removal of 1 base from V and 6 bases from J, the junction contained 12 bases not matched to a gene. The complete variable domain, with remaining parts taken from reference TRBV30 and TRBJ2-1, reads SQTIHQWPATLVQPVGSPLSLECTVEGTSNPNLYWYRQAAGRGLQLLFYSVGIGQISSEVPQNLSASRPQDRQFILSSKKLLLSDSGFYLCAWSGREGHDFNEQFFGPGTRLTVL.

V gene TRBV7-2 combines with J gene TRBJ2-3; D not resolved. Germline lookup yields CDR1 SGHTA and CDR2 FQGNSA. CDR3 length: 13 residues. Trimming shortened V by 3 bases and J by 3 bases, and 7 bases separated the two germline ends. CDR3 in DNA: TGTGCCAGCAGCTTTGGGCCGACAGATACGCAGTATTTT. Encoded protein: CASSFGPTDTQYF. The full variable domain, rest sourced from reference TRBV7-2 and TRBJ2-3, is GAGVSQSPSNKVTEKGKDVELRCDPISGHTALYWYRQSLGQGLEFLIYFQGNSAPDKSGLPSDRFSAERTGGSVSTLTIQRTQQEDSAVYLCASSFGPTDTQYFGPGTRLTVL.

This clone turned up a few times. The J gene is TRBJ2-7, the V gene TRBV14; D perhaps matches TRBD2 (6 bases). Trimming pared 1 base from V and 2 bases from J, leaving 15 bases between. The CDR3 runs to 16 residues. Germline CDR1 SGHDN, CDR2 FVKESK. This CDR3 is CASSQGGGRGTYEQYF. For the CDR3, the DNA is TGTGCCAGCAGCCAAGGTGGAGGGAGAGGGACCTACGAGCAGTACTTC.

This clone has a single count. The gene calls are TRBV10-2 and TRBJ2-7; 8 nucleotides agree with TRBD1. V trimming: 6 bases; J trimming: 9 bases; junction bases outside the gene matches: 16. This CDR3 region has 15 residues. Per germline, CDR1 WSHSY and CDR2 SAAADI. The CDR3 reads CASRNPSGQAVGQYF. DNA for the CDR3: TGCGCCAGCAGAAACCCCTCGGGACAGGCTGTAGGGCAGTACTTC.

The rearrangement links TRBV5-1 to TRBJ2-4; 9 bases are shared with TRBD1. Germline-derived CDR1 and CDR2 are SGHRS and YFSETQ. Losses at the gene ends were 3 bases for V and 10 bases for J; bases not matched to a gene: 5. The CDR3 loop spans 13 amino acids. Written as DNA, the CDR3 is TGCGCCAGCAGCTCCCGGGACAGGGTGATTCAGTACTTC. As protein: CASSSRDRVIQYF.

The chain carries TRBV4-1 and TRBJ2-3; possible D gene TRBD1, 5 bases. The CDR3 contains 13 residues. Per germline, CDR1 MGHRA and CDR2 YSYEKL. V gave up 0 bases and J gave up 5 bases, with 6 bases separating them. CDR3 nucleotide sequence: TGCGCCAGCAGCCAAGAGGGGCAAGATACGCAGTATTTT. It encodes CASSQEGQDTQYF.

CDR3 residues: CASSVGTSALAETQYF. CDR3 nucleotide sequence: TGTGCCAGCAGTGTTGGGACTAGTGCTTTAGCAGAGACCCAGTACTTC. This chain links TRBV6-1 with TRBJ2-5, with 8 bases fitting TRBD2. V dropped 4 bases and J dropped 4; count of bases not matched to a gene: 11. The CDR3 runs 16 residues. The germline gives CDR1 MNHNS, CDR2 SASEGT.

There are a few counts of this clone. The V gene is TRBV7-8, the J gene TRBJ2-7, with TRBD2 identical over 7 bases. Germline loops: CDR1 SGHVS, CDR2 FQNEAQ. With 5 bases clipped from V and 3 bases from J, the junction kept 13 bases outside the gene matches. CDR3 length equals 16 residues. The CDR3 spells CASSKGGAGGSYEQYF. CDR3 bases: TGTGCCAGCAGCAAGGGAGGTGCTGGCGGGAGCTACGAGCAGTACTTC.

The CDR3 loop is CASSGVLRGTYNEQFF. CDR3 bases: TGTGCCAGCAGTGGGGTCCTCAGGGGGACCTACAATGAGCAGTTCTTC. The rearrangement links TRBV27 to TRBJ2-1, with TRBD1 identical over 7 bases. Per germline, CDR1 MNHEY and CDR2 SMNVEV (reference sequence). The CDR3 runs to 16 residues. Germline trimming cut 5 bases from V and 2 bases from J; bases unmatched to any gene: 9.

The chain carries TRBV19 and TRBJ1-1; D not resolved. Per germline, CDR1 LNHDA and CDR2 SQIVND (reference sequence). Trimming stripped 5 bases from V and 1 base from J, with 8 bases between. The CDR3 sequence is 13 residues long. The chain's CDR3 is CASSVQKNTEAFF. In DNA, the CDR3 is TGTGCCAGTAGTGTACAGAAGAACACTGAAGCTTTCTTT.

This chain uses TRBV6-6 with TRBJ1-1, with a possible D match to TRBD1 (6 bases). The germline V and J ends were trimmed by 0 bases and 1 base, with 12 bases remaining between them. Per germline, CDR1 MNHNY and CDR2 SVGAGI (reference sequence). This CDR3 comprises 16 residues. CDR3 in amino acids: CASSYSMDRSNTEAFF. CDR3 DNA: TGTGCCAGCAGTTACTCTATGGACAGATCGAACACTGAAGCTTTCTTT.

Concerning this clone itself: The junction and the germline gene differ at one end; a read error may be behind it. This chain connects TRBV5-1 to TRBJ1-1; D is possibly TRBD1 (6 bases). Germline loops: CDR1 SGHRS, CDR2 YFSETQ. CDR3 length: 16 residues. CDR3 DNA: TGCGCCAGCAGCCTGGGGGCCAGGGTACTTACGACTGAAACTTTCTTT. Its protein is CASSLGARVLTTETFF.

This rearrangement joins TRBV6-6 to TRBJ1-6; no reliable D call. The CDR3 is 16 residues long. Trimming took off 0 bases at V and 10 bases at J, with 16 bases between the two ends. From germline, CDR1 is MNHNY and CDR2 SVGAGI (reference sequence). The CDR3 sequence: CASSYSSGQDGSPLHF. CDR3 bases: TGTGCCAGCAGTTACTCGAGCGGGCAGGACGGCTCACCCCTCCACTTT.

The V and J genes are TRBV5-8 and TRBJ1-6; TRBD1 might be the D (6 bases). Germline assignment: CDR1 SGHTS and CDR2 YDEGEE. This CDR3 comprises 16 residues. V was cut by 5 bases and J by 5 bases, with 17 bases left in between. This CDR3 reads CASRPPRGANNSPLHF. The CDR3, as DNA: TGTGCCAGCAGACCACCGCGGGGGGCGAATAATTCACCCCTCCACTTT.

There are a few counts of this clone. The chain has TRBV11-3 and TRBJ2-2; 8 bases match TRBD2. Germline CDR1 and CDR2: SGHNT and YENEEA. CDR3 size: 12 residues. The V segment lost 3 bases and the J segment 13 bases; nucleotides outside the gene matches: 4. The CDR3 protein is CASSFREGMLFF. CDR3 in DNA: TGTGCCAGCAGCTTTCGGGAGGGAATGCTGTTTTTT.

CDR3 sequence reads: CASSPPRTVKNTEAFF. DNA for the CDR3: TGTGCCAGCTCACCACCCAGGACAGTTAAGAACACTGAAGCTTTCTTT. The rearrangement uses TRBV18 and TRBJ1-1, with a weak D call TRBD1 (6 bases). CDR1 KGHSH and CDR2 LQKENI come from the germline V gene. The CDR3 contains 16 residues. V lost 0 bases and J lost 1, with 12 bases in between. The whole variable domain, remainder taken from reference TRBV18 and TRBJ1-1, is NAGVMQNPRHLVRRRGQEARLRCSPMKGHSHVYWYRQLPEEGLKFMVYLQKENIIDESGMPKERFSAEFPKEGPSILRIQQVVRGDSAAYFCASSPPRTVKNTEAFFGQGTRLTVV.

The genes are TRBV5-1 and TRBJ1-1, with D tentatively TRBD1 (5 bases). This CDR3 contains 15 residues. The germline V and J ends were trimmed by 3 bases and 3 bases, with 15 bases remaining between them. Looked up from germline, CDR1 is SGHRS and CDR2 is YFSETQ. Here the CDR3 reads CASSWERSGDTEAFF. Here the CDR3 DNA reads TGCGCCAGCAGCTGGGAAAGGTCGGGGGACACTGAAGCTTTCTTT.

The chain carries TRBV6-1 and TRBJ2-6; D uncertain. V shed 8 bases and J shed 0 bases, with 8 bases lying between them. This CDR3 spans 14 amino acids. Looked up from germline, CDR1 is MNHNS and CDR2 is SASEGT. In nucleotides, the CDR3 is TGTGCCAGCCTCTCGGTCTCTGGGGCCAACGTCCTGACTTTC. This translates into CASLSVSGANVLTF.

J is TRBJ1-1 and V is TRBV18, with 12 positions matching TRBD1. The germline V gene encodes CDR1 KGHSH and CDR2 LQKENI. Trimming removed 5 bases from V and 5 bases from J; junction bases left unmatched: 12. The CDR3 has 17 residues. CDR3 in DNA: TGTGCCAGCTCAGCTCCGGGACAGGGGGCGCGGGGGACTGAAGCTTTCTTT. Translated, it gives CASSAPGQGARGTEAFF.

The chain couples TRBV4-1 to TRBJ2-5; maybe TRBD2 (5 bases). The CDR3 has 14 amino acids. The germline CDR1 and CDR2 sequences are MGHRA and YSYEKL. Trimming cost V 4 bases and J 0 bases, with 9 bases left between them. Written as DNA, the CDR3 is TGCGCCAGCAGCCCGGACTGGTACCAAGAGACCCAGTACTTC. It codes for CASSPDWYQETQYF.

DNA of the CDR3: TGTGCCAGCAGTGAATTCAGGGAGGGCGAGCAGTACTTC. Residues: CASSEFREGEQYF. This rearrangement joins TRBV6-1 to TRBJ2-7; TRBD2 matches 7 bases. CDR1 is MNHNS and CDR2 is SASEGT in the germline V gene. V was pared by 2 bases and J by 6 bases, with 4 bases of the junction left unmatched. CDR3 length equals 13 residues.

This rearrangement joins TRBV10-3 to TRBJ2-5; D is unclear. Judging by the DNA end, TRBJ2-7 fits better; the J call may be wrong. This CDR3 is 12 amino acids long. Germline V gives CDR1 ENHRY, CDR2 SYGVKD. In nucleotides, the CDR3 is TGTGCCATCAGCGAAACTTTCCACGAGCAGTACTTC. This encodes CAISETFHEQYF.

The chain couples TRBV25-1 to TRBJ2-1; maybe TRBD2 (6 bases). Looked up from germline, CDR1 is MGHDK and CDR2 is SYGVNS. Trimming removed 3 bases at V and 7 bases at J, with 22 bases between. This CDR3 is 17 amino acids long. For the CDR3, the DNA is TGTGCCAGCAGTGATTCAGCCGTGATAGCGGCCTGGAATGAGCAGTTCTTC. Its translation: CASSDSAVIAAWNEQFF.

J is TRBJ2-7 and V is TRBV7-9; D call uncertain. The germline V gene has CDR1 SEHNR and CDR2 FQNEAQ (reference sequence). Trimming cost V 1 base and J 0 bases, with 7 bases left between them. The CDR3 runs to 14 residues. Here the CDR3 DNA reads TGTGCCAGCAGCTTAGGGTCAGTCTCCTACGAGCAGTACTTC. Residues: CASSLGSVSYEQYF.

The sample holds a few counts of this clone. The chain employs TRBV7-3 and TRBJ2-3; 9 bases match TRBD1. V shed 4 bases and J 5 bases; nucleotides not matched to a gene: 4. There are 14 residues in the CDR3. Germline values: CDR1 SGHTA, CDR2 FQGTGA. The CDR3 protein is CASSSGQGIDTQYF. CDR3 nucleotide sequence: TGTGCCAGCAGCTCGGGACAGGGAATAGATACGCAGTATTTT.

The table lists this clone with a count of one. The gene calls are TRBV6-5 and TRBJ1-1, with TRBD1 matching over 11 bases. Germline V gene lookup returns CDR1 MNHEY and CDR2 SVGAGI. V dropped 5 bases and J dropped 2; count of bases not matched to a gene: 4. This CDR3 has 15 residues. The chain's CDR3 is CASSTRTGGNTEAFF. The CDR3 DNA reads TGTGCCAGCAGTACAAGGACAGGGGGCAACACTGAAGCTTTCTTT.